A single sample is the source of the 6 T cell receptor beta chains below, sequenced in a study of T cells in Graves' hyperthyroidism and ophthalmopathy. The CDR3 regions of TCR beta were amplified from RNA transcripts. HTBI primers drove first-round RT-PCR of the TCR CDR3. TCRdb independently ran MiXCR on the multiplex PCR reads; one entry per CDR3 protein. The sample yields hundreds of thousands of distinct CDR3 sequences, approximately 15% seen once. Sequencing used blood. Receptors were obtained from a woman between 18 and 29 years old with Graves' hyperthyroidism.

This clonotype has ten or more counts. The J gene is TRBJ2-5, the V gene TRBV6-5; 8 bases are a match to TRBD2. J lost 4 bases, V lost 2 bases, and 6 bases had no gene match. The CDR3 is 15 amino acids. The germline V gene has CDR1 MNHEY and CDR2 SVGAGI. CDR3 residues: CASSYAGGAGETQYF. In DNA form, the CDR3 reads TGTGCCAGCAGTTACGCCGGGGGGGCCGGAGAGACCCAGTACTTC.

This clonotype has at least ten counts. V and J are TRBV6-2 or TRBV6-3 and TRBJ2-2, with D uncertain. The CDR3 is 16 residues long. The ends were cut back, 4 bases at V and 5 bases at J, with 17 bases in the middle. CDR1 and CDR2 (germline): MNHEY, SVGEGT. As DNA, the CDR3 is TGTGCCAGCAGTTCCGCTGGCCGCCGCCTTACCGGGGAGCTGTTTTTT. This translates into CASSSAGRRLTGELFF.

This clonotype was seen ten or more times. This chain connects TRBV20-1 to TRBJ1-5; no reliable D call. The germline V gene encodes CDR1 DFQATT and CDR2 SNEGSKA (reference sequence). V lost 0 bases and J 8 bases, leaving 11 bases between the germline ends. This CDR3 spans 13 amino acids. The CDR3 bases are TGCAGTGCTAGAGATCGGCCCCAGAAGCCCCAGCATTTT. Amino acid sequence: CSARDRPQKPQHF.

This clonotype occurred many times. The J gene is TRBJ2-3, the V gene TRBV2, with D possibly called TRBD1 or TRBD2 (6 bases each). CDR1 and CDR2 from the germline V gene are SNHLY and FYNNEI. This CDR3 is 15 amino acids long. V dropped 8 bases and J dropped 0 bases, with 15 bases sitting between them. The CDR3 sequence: CASPRGAGSTDTQYF. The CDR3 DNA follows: TGTGCCAGCCCAAGGGGGGCCGGTAGCACAGATACGCAGTATTTT.

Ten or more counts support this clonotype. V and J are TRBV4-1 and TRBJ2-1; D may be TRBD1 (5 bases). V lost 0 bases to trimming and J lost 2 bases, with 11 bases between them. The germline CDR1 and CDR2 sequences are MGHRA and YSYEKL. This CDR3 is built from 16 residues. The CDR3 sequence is CASSQDLGRAYNEQFF. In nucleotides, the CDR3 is TGCGCCAGCAGCCAAGATTTGGGGCGAGCCTACAATGAGCAGTTCTTC.

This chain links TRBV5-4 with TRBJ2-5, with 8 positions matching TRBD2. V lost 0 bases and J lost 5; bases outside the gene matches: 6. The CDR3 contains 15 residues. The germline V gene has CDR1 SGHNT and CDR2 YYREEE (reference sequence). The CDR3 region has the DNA TGTGCCAGCAGCTTGGCCCGGGGGGGCCGTGAGACCCAGTACTTC. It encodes CASSLARGGRETQYF.